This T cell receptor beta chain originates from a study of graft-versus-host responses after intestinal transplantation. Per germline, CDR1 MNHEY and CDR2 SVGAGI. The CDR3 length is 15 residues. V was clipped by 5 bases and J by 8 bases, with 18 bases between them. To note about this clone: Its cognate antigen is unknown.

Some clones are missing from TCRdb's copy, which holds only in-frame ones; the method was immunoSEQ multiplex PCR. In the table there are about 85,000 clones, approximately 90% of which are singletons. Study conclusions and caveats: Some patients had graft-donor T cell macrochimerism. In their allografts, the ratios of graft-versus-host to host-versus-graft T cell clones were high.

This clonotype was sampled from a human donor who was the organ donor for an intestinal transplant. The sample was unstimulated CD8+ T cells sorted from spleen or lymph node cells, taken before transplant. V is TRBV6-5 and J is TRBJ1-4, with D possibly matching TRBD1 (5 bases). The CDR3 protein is CASSTRQNQREKLFF. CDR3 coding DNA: TGTGCCAGCAGTACCCGACAGAACCAAAGAGAAAAACTGTTTTTT.